This T cell receptor (beta chain) stems from a study of T cells expressing NK-cell markers. The overall study: Each TCR beta repertoire originated in sorted T cells that were CD3+CD56+NKG2C+, CD3+CD56+NKG2C- or CD3+CD56-NKG2C+. Seropositivity for HCMV was found in most of the eight sequenced donors, with one seronegative. Findings and caveats of the study: In roughly 6 donors, dominant CD3+CD56+NKG2C+ clones formed 1.0-7.0% of CD8+ cells.

Notes on this clonotype: Its specificity is unknown.

cDNA encoding TCR beta was synthesized via 5'RACE template switching incorporating UMIs. TCRdb reworked the 5' RACE reads into one entry per CDR3 protein, no DNA. This repertoire comprises about 180,000 distinct CDR3 sequences; its ten largest clones make up 20% to 25%. CDR1 and CDR2 from the germline V gene are MRHNA and SNTAGT. The CDR3 is made up of 17 amino acids. The V gene is TRBV6-4, the J gene TRBJ2-3; TCRdb's D call of TRBD2 is untestable without DNA. The sequenced material came from blood T cells: a sorted CD56 or NKG2C T cell subset, CD4+ or CD8+ T cells, or bulk PBMC T cells (not recorded which). The TCR originated in a man aged 18-75 years in good health. CDR3 residues: CASSDSASGGGTDTQYF.